Below, 7 T cell receptor beta chains from the same sample are listed, as sequenced in a study of cytomegalovirus exposure and HLA in healthy donors. PCR amplification relied on 60 Vbeta primers (plus 13 Jbeta primers). Data came from immunoSEQ multiplex PCR; TCRdb stores just in-frame clones and leaves some out. The data hold 130,000 or so clones, with roughly 79% observed a single time. Sequencing was done on a sample of PBMCs. Every receptor here comes from a woman aged 40-49 years in good health and CMV-seronegative.

The chain recombines TRBV5-4 with TRBJ1-1; D call uncertain. The CDR3 has 11 residues. Germline-derived CDR1 and CDR2 are SGHNT and YYREEE (reference sequence). The V end was cut by 4 bases, the J end by 2 bases, with 3 bases between. The CDR3 sequence: CASSLNTEAFF. Written as DNA, the CDR3 is TGTGCCAGCAGCCTAAACACTGAAGCTTTCTTT.

This clone has a single count. The rearrangement uses TRBV19 and TRBJ2-7, with 7 nucleotides matching TRBD1. The V and J ends lost 1 base and 2 bases, in that order; junction bases with no gene match: 5. The CDR3 runs 15 residues. The germline CDR1 and CDR2 sequences are LNHDA and SQIVND (reference sequence). The CDR3 sequence is CASSIVTGSAYEQYF. The CDR3 coding sequence is TGTGCCAGTAGTATAGTGACAGGGTCAGCCTACGAGCAGTACTTC.

This chain uses TRBV2 with TRBJ2-3; tentative D call: TRBD2 (6 bases). The CDR3 sequence is 17 residues long. The germline gives CDR1 SNHLY, CDR2 FYNNEI. Trimming shortened V by 3 bases and J by 2 bases, and 18 bases separated the two germline ends. Here the CDR3 reads CASSDLPYGGLTDTQYF. CDR3 DNA sequence: TGTGCCAGCAGTGATTTACCCTACGGAGGGCTCACAGATACGCAGTATTTT.

J is TRBJ2-6 and V is TRBV11-1, with TRBD1 identical over 7 bases. CDR3 size: 15 residues. Germline CDR1 reads SGHAT; CDR2 reads FQDESV (reference sequence). V lost 4 bases, J lost 3 bases, and 3 bases stayed unmatched. For the CDR3, the DNA is TGTGCCAGCAGCTCCGACAGGGTTGGGGCCAACGTCCTGACTTTC. Its protein product is CASSSDRVGANVLTF.

In nucleotides, the CDR3 is TGTGCCAGCAGTTACTCGAGGGGGGGAAATGAGCAGTTCTTC. Amino acids: CASSYSRGGNEQFF. The J gene is TRBJ2-1, the V gene TRBV6-5; D may be TRBD2 (7 bases). CDR1 MNHEY and CDR2 SVGAGI come from the germline V gene. V was cut by 0 bases and J by 7 bases, with 10 bases left in between. CDR3 length: 14 residues.

This clone occurred a few times. The J gene is TRBJ1-4, the V gene TRBV4-1; 8 nucleotides line up with TRBD1. The CDR3 has 17 amino acids. The trim removed 4 bases at V and 0 bases at J, leaving 7 bases unmatched. Looked up from germline, CDR1 is MGHRA and CDR2 is YSYEKL. The DNA of the CDR3 is TGCGCCAGCAGCCCCCGACAGGGGCCGTCAACTAATGAAAAACTGTTTTTT. Residues: CASSPRQGPSTNEKLFF.

This clone appeared once. This chain joins TRBV7-2 and TRBJ2-7, with a tentative D call TRBD2 (6 bases). The CDR3 is 14 residues long. Germline-derived CDR1 and CDR2 are SGHTA and FQGNSA. V shed 1 base and J shed 1 base, with 8 bases lying between them. In DNA form, the CDR3 reads TGTGCCAGCAGCTTAGGTGGGACTTCCTACGAGCAGTACTTC. The encoded protein is CASSLGGTSYEQYF.